These 29 T cell receptor beta chains were sequenced from one sample in a study of shared clonotypes between healthy human individuals. TCRdb's copy holds only in-frame clones and misses some; the assay was immunoSEQ multiplex PCR. The table lists over 2 million clones, about 95% of them singletons, with 0.9% to 1.4% in the top ten. CD8 cells regarded as naive lacked CD45RO, were positively chosen for CCR7, and omitted terminally differentiated effector memory CD45RA+ cells. Sequencing was done on a sample of naive CD8+ T cells sorted from blood. The receptors were sampled from a man younger than 35 in good health.

This chain links TRBV10-1 with TRBJ2-7, with TRBD1 matching 7 bases. The J segment lost 4 bases and the V segment lost 1 base, leaving 1 base of the junction unmatched. This CDR3 is 13 amino acids long. Germline CDR1 is WNHNN and CDR2 is SYGVQD (reference sequence). CDR3 in amino acids: CASSELQGYEQYF. The CDR3 DNA sequence: TGCGCCAGCAGTGAGTTACAGGGGTACGAGCAGTACTTC.

The J gene is TRBJ2-7, the V gene TRBV7-9; maybe TRBD2 (5 bases). V lost 7 bases, J lost 5 bases, and 15 bases lay in between. The CDR3 has 13 amino acids. The germline CDR1 and CDR2 sequences are SEHNR and FQNEAQ (reference sequence). The CDR3 sequence: CASNPLEADEQYF. CDR3 DNA: TGTGCCAGCAACCCACTGGAGGCCGACGAGCAGTACTTC.

Points on this clone: Other DNA variants within this sample encode the same CDR3. The chain recombines TRBV7-2 with TRBJ2-7; D gene unclear. The V gene's germline CDR1 is SGHTA and CDR2 FQGNSA. The ends were cut back, 3 bases at V and 1 base at J, with 4 bases in the middle. The CDR3 loop spans 12 amino acids. The CDR3 sequence is CASSFTSYEQYF. CDR3 DNA sequence: TGTGCCAGCAGCTTTACGTCCTACGAGCAGTACTTC.

J is TRBJ1-2 and V is TRBV6-1; D unclear. This CDR3 comprises 13 residues. Germline CDR1 reads MNHNS; CDR2 reads SASEGT. Trimming stripped 2 bases from V and 3 bases from J, with 7 bases between. CDR3 in amino acids: CASSEMVYYGYTF. The DNA of the CDR3 is TGTGCCAGCAGTGAAATGGTTTACTATGGCTACACCTTC.

The chain combines TRBV11-2 with TRBJ2-1; D unclear. V dropped 0 bases and J dropped 0 bases, with 6 bases sitting between them. The CDR3 loop spans 15 amino acids. Germline loops: CDR1 SGHAT, CDR2 FQNNGV. Here the CDR3 DNA reads TGTGCCAGCAGCTTAGACTGGAGCTCCTACAATGAGCAGTTCTTC. It is translated as CASSLDWSSYNEQFF.

V is TRBV2 and J is TRBJ2-2; TRBD1 matches at 9 bases. The junction had 5 bases not matched to a gene; V was cut back by 8 bases and J by 7 bases. CDR3 length: 13 amino acids. Per the germline V gene, CDR1 is SNHLY and CDR2 is FYNNEI. CDR3 region: CASWDRASGELFF. CDR3 nucleotides: TGTGCCAGCTGGGACAGGGCGAGCGGGGAGCTGTTTTTT.

The rearrangement joins TRBV5-1 to TRBJ1-6, with TRBD1 identical over 8 bases. The germline V gene has CDR1 SGHRS and CDR2 YFSETQ. CDR3 length equals 14 residues. The V and J ends lost 0 bases and 13 bases, in that order; junction bases with no gene match: 6. CDR3 sequence (DNA): TGCGCCAGCAGCTTGGCGACAGGGGATTTGCCCCTCCACTTT. It encodes CASSLATGDLPLHF.

The chain carries TRBV14 and TRBJ2-7, with D possibly being TRBD1 or TRBD2 (5 bases each). There are 14 residues in the CDR3. V was trimmed by 0 bases and J by 2 bases, leaving 8 bases between them. Looked up from germline, CDR1 is SGHDN and CDR2 is FVKESK. For the CDR3, the DNA is TGTGCCAGCAGCCAAGATAAGGGACCCTACGAGCAGTACTTC. It codes for CASSQDKGPYEQYF.

The V call is TRBV7-8, the J call TRBJ2-1, with 13 positions matching TRBD2. The trim removed 1 base at V and 0 bases at J, leaving 3 bases unmatched. CDR3 length: 18 amino acids. Germline V gene sequence: CDR1 SGHVS, CDR2 FQNEAQ. The CDR3 bases are TGTGCCAGCAGCTTAGGACTAGCGGGGGGCCCCTCCTACAATGAGCAGTTCTTC. It encodes CASSLGLAGGPSYNEQFF.

The chain uses TRBV2 and TRBJ2-2; D unresolved. V was clipped by 7 bases and J by 2 bases, with 14 bases between them. This CDR3 contains 15 residues. Germline values: CDR1 SNHLY, CDR2 FYNNEI. The CDR3 spells CASIPSDTNTGELFF. In DNA form, the CDR3 reads TGTGCCAGCATCCCCTCAGATACTAACACCGGGGAGCTGTTTTTT.

The rearrangement uses TRBV4-2 and TRBJ2-3; 8 bases are shared with TRBD2. V lost 2 bases and J lost 1; bases outside the gene matches: 8. Germline CDR1 and CDR2: LGHNA and YNFKEQ. This CDR3 has 17 amino acids. The CDR3 is CASSQHGSGGGTDTQYF. CDR3 DNA sequence: TGTGCCAGCAGCCAACACGGCTCGGGGGGGGGCACAGATACGCAGTATTTT.

This clone was recorded once. The chain uses TRBV30 and TRBJ2-4; 8 nucleotides agree with TRBD1. V was pared by 4 bases and J by 7 bases, with 6 bases of the junction left unmatched. The CDR3 runs 13 residues. Germline V CDR1 and CDR2: GTSNPN, SVGIG (reference sequence). This CDR3 is CAWTLTGGNIQYF. In nucleotides, the CDR3 is TGTGCCTGGACTCTAACAGGGGGGAACATTCAGTACTTC.

As concerns this clone: Other DNA sequences within the sample encode an identical CDR3. The chain couples TRBV9 to TRBJ2-7; TRBD2 aligns across 15 bases. This CDR3 region has 16 residues. With V trimmed by 3 bases and J by 2 bases, 3 bases remained unmatched. Germline CDR1 and CDR2: SGDLS and YYNGEE. The CDR3 loop is CASSEGLAGGTYEQYF. CDR3 sequence (DNA): TGTGCCAGCAGCGAGGGACTAGCGGGAGGTACCTACGAGCAGTACTTC.

Points on this clone: This sample includes further DNA sequences coding for the same CDR3. The chain employs TRBV27 and TRBJ2-7; TRBD1 is a possible D gene (6 bases). The CDR3 spans 13 residues. The V end was cut by 3 bases, the J end by 4 bases, with 10 bases between. The germline CDR1 and CDR2 sequences are MNHEY and SMNVEV (reference sequence). The CDR3 DNA is TGTGCCAGCAGTTTCCAGCAGGGGTACGAGCAGTACTTC. It yields the protein CASSFQQGYEQYF.

The chain couples TRBV27 to TRBJ2-7; 7 bases line up with TRBD1. The CDR3 has 16 amino acids. J gave up 0 bases and V 5 bases, and 10 bases lay outside the gene matches. CDR1 is MNHEY and CDR2 is SMNVEV in the germline V gene (reference sequence). The CDR3 here is CASSPQGEFPSYEQYF. The DNA for the CDR3 is TGTGCCAGCAGTCCCCAGGGGGAATTCCCCTCCTACGAGCAGTACTTC.

The V call is TRBV7-9, the J call TRBJ2-1; 8 bases line up with TRBD1. This CDR3 region has 16 residues. Trimming cost V 5 bases and J 0 bases; bases outside gene matches: 6. The germline gives CDR1 SEHNR, CDR2 FQNEAQ (reference sequence). The CDR3 nucleotides are TGTGCCAGCAGCCCAGGACAGGGCGACTCCTACAATGAGCAGTTCTTC. As protein: CASSPGQGDSYNEQFF.

This chain connects TRBV4-1 to TRBJ2-3; perhaps D is TRBD1 or TRBD2 (5 bases each). Germline CDR1 and CDR2: MGHRA and YSYEKL. V lost 1 base and J 6 bases, leaving 14 bases between the germline ends. The CDR3 covers 15 residues. The CDR3 protein is CASSQVRNGDDTQYF. CDR3 sequence (DNA): TGCGCCAGCAGCCAAGTGCGGAACGGGGACGATACGCAGTATTTT.

The genes are TRBV9 and TRBJ2-1; possibly TRBD1 or TRBD2 for D (6 bases each). This CDR3 is 13 amino acids long. V lost 4 bases to trimming and J lost 8 bases, with 13 bases between them. Germline values: CDR1 SGDLS, CDR2 YYNGEE. The CDR3 coding sequence is TGTGCCAGCAGCATTTCGGGGGCCTATGAGCAGTTCTTC. As protein: CASSISGAYEQFF.

A single count supports this clone. V and J are TRBV27 and TRBJ2-5, with TRBD2 identical over 10 bases. The J call may be incorrect, as the DNA end agrees better with TRBJ2-7. The germline V gene encodes CDR1 MNHEY and CDR2 SMNVEV (reference sequence). The CDR3 extends over 15 amino acids. CDR3 nucleotide sequence: TGTGCCAGCAGTCCCTCTAGCGGGAGCTCCTACGAGCAGTACTTC. It encodes CASSPSSGSSYEQYF.

J is TRBJ1-2 and V is TRBV7-8; D possibly corresponds to TRBD1 (5 bases). Germline V gene lookup returns CDR1 SGHVS and CDR2 FQNEAQ. V was shortened by 0 bases and J by 3 bases, with 14 bases between the two germline ends. This CDR3 spans 16 amino acids. DNA of the CDR3: TGTGCCAGCAGCTTAGCGCTAGTCGGGGGACACTATGGCTACACCTTC. Amino acid sequence: CASSLALVGGHYGYTF.

The chain links TRBV18 to TRBJ2-7, with D possibly matching TRBD2 (6 bases). The CDR3 loop spans 15 amino acids. From germline, CDR1 is KGHSH and CDR2 LQKENI. The V end lost 4 bases, the J end lost 4 bases, and 17 bases lay between the germline ends. CDR3 protein: CASSQTSSGGYEQYF. CDR3 in DNA: TGTGCCAGCTCACAAACTAGTTCAGGAGGGTACGAGCAGTACTTC.

The genes are TRBV28 and TRBJ2-7; the D gene is possibly TRBD2 (5 bases). Germline loops: CDR1 MDHEN, CDR2 SYDVKM. The CDR3 totals 12 residues. The germline V and J ends were trimmed by 4 bases and 6 bases, with 10 bases remaining between them. Here the CDR3 DNA reads TGTGCCAGCAGTTCGGACTTATTCGAGCAGTACTTC. Amino acids: CASSSDLFEQYF.

The chain links TRBV2 to TRBJ2-4; 7 bases fit TRBD1. This CDR3 has 16 amino acids. The junction had 10 bases not matched to a gene; V was cut back by 8 bases and J by 0 bases. In germline, CDR1 is SNHLY, CDR2 FYNNEI. CDR3 residues: CASPPDRKIAKNIQYF. CDR3 DNA: TGTGCCAGCCCCCCGGACAGGAAAATAGCCAAAAACATTCAGTACTTC.

Remarks on this clone: Within the sample, other DNA sequences also encode this same CDR3. The gene calls are TRBV19 and TRBJ2-7; 10 positions match TRBD1. CDR3 size: 14 residues. Germline CDR1 is LNHDA and CDR2 is SQIVND (reference sequence). Trimming cost V 5 bases and J 3 bases; bases outside gene matches: 4. The CDR3 is CASSSGQGSYEQYF. In nucleotides, the CDR3 is TGTGCCAGTAGTTCGGGACAGGGGAGCTACGAGCAGTACTTC.

The chain is built from TRBV4-3 and TRBJ2-1; TRBD2 agrees at 7 bases. The junction had 6 bases not matched to a gene; V was cut back by 0 bases and J by 7 bases. This CDR3 contains 15 residues. The germline CDR1 and CDR2 sequences are LGHNA and YSLEER. DNA for the CDR3: TGCGCCAGCAGCCAAGATTCGCTAGCGGCAAATGAGCAGTTCTTC. It encodes CASSQDSLAANEQFF.

This clone was counted a single time. The chain carries TRBV4-3 and TRBJ2-1; D unresolved. CDR3 length equals 15 residues. Per the germline V gene, CDR1 is LGHNA and CDR2 is YSLEER. Trimming took off 4 bases at V and 0 bases at J, with 10 bases between the two ends. For the CDR3, the DNA is TGCGCCAGCAGCCTTACGCACAGCTCCTACAATGAGCAGTTCTTC. Its protein is CASSLTHSSYNEQFF.

The chain uses TRBV6-1 and TRBJ2-3; 7 positions match TRBD1. Per the germline V gene, CDR1 is MNHNS and CDR2 is SASEGT. The trim removed 5 bases at V and 4 bases at J, leaving 9 bases unmatched. The CDR3 runs to 15 residues. The DNA for the CDR3 is TGTGCCAGCAGTCTCCCTACAGGGGCCTCAGATACGCAGTATTTT. As protein: CASSLPTGASDTQYF.

V is TRBV6-5 and J is TRBJ2-5, with D perhaps matching TRBD2 (5 bases). The CDR3 loop spans 15 amino acids. The V end was cut by 0 bases, the J end by 5 bases, with 13 bases between. Germline CDR1 is MNHEY and CDR2 is SVGAGI. CDR3 sequence (DNA): TGTGCCAGCAGTTACTCGGGCAACAAGCGGGAGACCCAGTACTTC. Its protein is CASSYSGNKRETQYF.

This chain joins TRBV27 and TRBJ2-7; 8 nucleotides match TRBD1. From germline, CDR1 is MNHEY and CDR2 SMNVEV (reference sequence). Trimming removed 4 bases from V and 2 bases from J; junction bases left unmatched: 4. The CDR3 runs 14 residues. CDR3 nucleotide sequence: TGTGCCAGCAGTTATCAGGGGGCCCCCTACGAGCAGTACTTC. Translation: CASSYQGAPYEQYF.